One and the same sample provided the 16 T cell receptor beta chains below, sequenced in a study of regulatory T cells in long-lasting Graves disease (dated by TCRdb to about 2021). The time point label on this specimen signifies: newly diagnosed GD, antithyroid drugs for less than 3 months. RNA was extracted from PBMCs in TRIzol for both TCR sequencing and RNA sequencing. The library was made by multiplex PCR. Sequencing instrument: Illumina HiSeq 4000. TCR beta libraries were built with iRepertoire HTBI primers and Arm-PCR amplification of CDR3 regions. In-frame beta chains were kept once TCRdb had trimmed the public reads at Q25 with fastp and called clones with MiXCR. Under each unique CDR3 protein, matching rows form one entry showing the most common genes and DNA. This sample lists over 350,000 distinct CDR3 sequences; approximately 15% were detected once. The ten largest clones take up approximately 19% of the sample.

The same data also contributed to another study, on T cells in Graves' hyperthyroidism and ophthalmopathy.

Sequenced here: peripheral blood mononuclear cells (PBMCs), sampled at new diagnosis, from a patient treated with antithyroid drugs. The receptors here all came from a woman between 45 and 60 years old with Graves disease. Donor details come from another sample of the same person, matched by shared clones.

Ten or more counts support this clonotype. This chain uses TRBV6-2 or TRBV6-3 with TRBJ2-3, with 9 bases matching TRBD2. Germline CDR1 and CDR2: MNHEY and SVGEGT. V lost 7 bases to trimming and J lost 3 bases; unmatched junction nucleotides: 2. The CDR3 has 13 amino acids. Here the CDR3 DNA reads TGTGCCAGCAAGCGGGAGGTAACAGATACGCAGTATTTT. It is translated as CASKREVTDTQYF.

This clonotype was observed a handful of times. The chain employs TRBV10-2 and TRBJ1-5; no clear D gene. The germline V gene has CDR1 WSHSY and CDR2 SAAADI. CDR3 length equals 18 residues. Trimming pared 0 bases from V and 0 bases from J, leaving 15 bases between. The CDR3 bases are TGCGCCAGCAGTGAGTCACGCGGTTCGGGGAGTAGCAATCAGCCCCAGCATTTT. This translates into CASSESRGSGSSNQPQHF.

The gene calls are TRBV2 and TRBJ2-2; D gene ambiguous. V lost 4 bases, J lost 3 bases, and 6 bases lay in between. Germline V gives CDR1 SNHLY, CDR2 FYNNEI. The CDR3 has 13 amino acids. The CDR3 nucleotides are TGTGCCAGCAGTGGTGACTACACCGGGGAGCTGTTTTTT. Residues: CASSGDYTGELFF.

For this clonotype: A much larger clonotype is one base distant, so this may be a read error. The chain's CDR3 is CASNPIHRGYGYTF. DNA of the CDR3: TGTGCCAGCAACCCAATCCATCGCGGCTATGGCTACACCTTC. The rearrangement uses TRBV6-1 and TRBJ1-2; no clear D gene. The germline gives CDR1 MNHNS, CDR2 SASEGT. V lost 7 bases to trimming and J lost 4 bases, with 16 bases between them. The CDR3 loop spans 14 amino acids.

V gene TRBV5-1 combines with J gene TRBJ2-7; TRBD1 aligns across 7 bases. J gave up 6 bases and V 3 bases, and 9 bases lay outside the gene matches. The V gene's germline CDR1 is SGHRS and CDR2 YFSETQ. The CDR3 runs 14 residues. The CDR3 is CASSSGTASREQYF. In DNA form, the CDR3 reads TGCGCCAGCAGCTCAGGGACAGCCTCCCGCGAGCAGTACTTC.

This clonotype was detected ten times or more. The gene calls are TRBV5-4 and TRBJ2-7; D is possibly TRBD1 (5 bases). Germline V lookup: CDR1 SGHNT, CDR2 YYREEE (reference sequence). CDR3 length: 15 amino acids. The ends were cut back, 0 bases at V and 0 bases at J, with 10 bases in the middle. The chain's CDR3 is CASSLDAGYSYEQYF. Here the CDR3 DNA reads TGTGCCAGCAGCTTGGATGCAGGGTACTCCTACGAGCAGTACTTC. Using reference TRBV5-4 and TRBJ2-7 for the parts outside the CDR3, the full variable domain is ETGVTQSPTHLIKTRGQQVTLRCSSQSGHNTVSWYQQALGQGPQFIFQYYREEENGRGNFPPRFSGLQFPNYSSELNVNALELDDSALYLCASSLDAGYSYEQYFGPGTRLTVT.

Only a few counts were recorded for this clonotype. This chain uses TRBV20-1 with TRBJ2-1; TRBD2 matches 8 bases. This CDR3 comprises 15 residues. The J segment lost 6 bases and the V segment lost 1 base, leaving 8 bases of the junction unmatched. CDR1 and CDR2 from the germline V gene are DFQATT and SNEGSKA (reference sequence). The CDR3 protein is CSARVRPGLVNEQFF. The CDR3 nucleotides read TGCAGTGCTAGAGTACGTCCGGGACTAGTCAATGAGCAGTTCTTC.

This clonotype was detected a few times. This chain links TRBV28 with TRBJ1-2; 8 nucleotides align to TRBD1. This CDR3 has 13 amino acids. Germline loops: CDR1 MDHEN, CDR2 SYDVKM. V trimming: 6 bases; J trimming: 5 bases; junction bases outside the gene matches: 5. Here the CDR3 DNA reads TGTGCCAGCAGAGCCGGGACAGGTTATGGCTACACCTTC. Encoded protein: CASRAGTGYGYTF.

This clonotype was picked up a small number of times. The chain links TRBV29-1 to TRBJ2-1, with 7 bases that match TRBD1. Germline CDR1 and CDR2: SQVTM and ANQGSEA. The CDR3 covers 12 residues. V dropped 7 bases and J dropped 3; count of bases not matched to a gene: 3. The CDR3: CSGGQNYNEQFF. DNA for the CDR3: TGCAGCGGGGGACAGAACTACAATGAGCAGTTCTTC.

This clonotype was counted only a few times. This chain uses TRBV19 with TRBJ2-1; the match to TRBD2 covers 8 bases. The CDR3 loop spans 15 amino acids. Germline V gives CDR1 LNHDA, CDR2 SQIVND (reference sequence). Trimming took 3 bases from V and 3 from J; bases not matched to a gene: 4. CDR3 in amino acids: CASSIRLANYNEQFF. In DNA form, the CDR3 reads TGTGCCAGTAGTATCCGACTAGCGAACTACAATGAGCAGTTCTTC.

V is TRBV5-1 and J is TRBJ1-3; perhaps TRBD1 as D (5 bases). In germline, CDR1 is SGHRS, CDR2 YFSETQ. This CDR3 spans 15 amino acids. V shed 3 bases and J shed 7 bases, with 17 bases lying between them. The CDR3 DNA follows: TGCGCCAGCAGCTGGAGGTCCCTCGGGGACAACACCATATATTTT. It translates to CASSWRSLGDNTIYF.

The J gene is TRBJ2-5, the V gene TRBV20-1, with D tentatively TRBD1 or TRBD2 (5 bases each). Trimming took off 0 bases at V and 5 bases at J, with 16 bases between the two ends. The CDR3 spans 15 residues. Germline values: CDR1 DFQATT, CDR2 SNEGSKA (reference sequence). The CDR3 sequence: CSAREGEYLGETQYF. CDR3 nucleotide sequence: TGCAGTGCTAGAGAAGGGGAGTACCTCGGGGAGACCCAGTACTTC.

This rearrangement joins TRBV20-1 to TRBJ2-1; 7 bases are a match to TRBD2. Germline V lookup: CDR1 DFQATT, CDR2 SNEGSKA (reference sequence). The CDR3 runs 20 residues. Losses at the gene ends were 0 bases for V and 8 bases for J; bases not matched to a gene: 25. The CDR3 loop is CSARDPDRAVLGGNLHEQFF. CDR3 coding DNA: TGCAGTGCTAGAGATCCCGATCGAGCGGTACTGGGAGGGAACTTGCATGAGCAGTTCTTC.

There are many counts of this clonotype. CDR3 bases: TGTGCCAGCAGTCTTAGGCCCCGGGGAGTCCTCTACTCGTACGACTACGAGCAGTACTTC. It is translated as CASSLRPRGVLYSYDYEQYF. The chain employs TRBV12-3 or TRBV12-4 and TRBJ2-7; D perhaps matches TRBD2 (5 bases). The CDR3 covers 20 residues. Trimming cost V 5 bases and J 3 bases, with 32 bases left between them.

This clonotype has a count of ten or more. The V and J genes are TRBV11-2 and TRBJ2-1; unclear D gene. Per germline, CDR1 SGHAT and CDR2 FQNNGV. There are 17 residues in the CDR3. V lost 1 base and J 3 bases, leaving 16 bases between the germline ends. This CDR3 is CASSLGTTFGYYNEQFF. DNA for the CDR3: TGTGCCAGCAGCTTAGGGACGACATTCGGCTACTACAATGAGCAGTTCTTC.

This clonotype was counted at least ten times. This chain links TRBV28 with TRBJ2-1, with D perhaps given as TRBD1 or TRBD2 (5 bases each). The germline gives CDR1 MDHEN, CDR2 SYDVKM. This CDR3 comprises 16 residues. The germline V and J ends were trimmed by 5 bases and 0 bases, with 14 bases remaining between them. The CDR3 spells CASSPWDGSSYNEQFF. The CDR3 DNA reads as TGTGCCAGCAGTCCCTGGGACGGAAGCTCCTACAATGAGCAGTTCTTC.